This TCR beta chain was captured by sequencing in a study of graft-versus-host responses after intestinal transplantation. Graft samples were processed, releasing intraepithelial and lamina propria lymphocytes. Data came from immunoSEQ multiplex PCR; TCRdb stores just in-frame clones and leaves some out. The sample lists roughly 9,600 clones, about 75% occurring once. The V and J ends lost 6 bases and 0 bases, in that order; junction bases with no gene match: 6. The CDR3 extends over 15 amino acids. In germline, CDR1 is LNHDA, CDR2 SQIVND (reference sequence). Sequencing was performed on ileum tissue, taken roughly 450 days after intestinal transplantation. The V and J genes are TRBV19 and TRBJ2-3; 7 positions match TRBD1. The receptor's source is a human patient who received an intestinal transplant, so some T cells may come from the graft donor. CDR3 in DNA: TGTGCCAGTAGCACGACAGGGAGTAGCACAGATACGCAGTATTTT. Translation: CASSTTGSSTDTQYF.